This T cell receptor (beta chain) came from a study of cytomegalovirus exposure and HLA in healthy donors. Across the whole study: There were fewer than 130 million unique TCR beta sequences, drawn from about 190 million T cells, in an earlier analysis.

The PCR ran on 60 Vbeta and 13 Jbeta primers. Generated by immunoSEQ multiplex PCR, the TCRdb table keeps only in-frame clones and is missing some. The table has around 140,000 clones, around 80% seen once. Concerning this clone itself: Its antigen is still unknown.

Whole-study findings and limits: Sequencing had likely introduced a cluster of highly shared sequence variants as an artifact. In terms of immune exposure information, only CMV serostatus was available. Analyses of presence/absence relied on an assumption of roughly uniform sequencing depth across donors.

From germline, CDR1 is ENHRY and CDR2 SYGVKD. V was clipped by 4 bases and J by 4 bases, with 11 bases between them. The CDR3 has 14 amino acids. The specimen was PBMCs. The source of this sequence is a female donor in good health and CMV-seronegative. The chain is built from TRBV10-3 and TRBJ1-3; D is possibly TRBD1 (6 bases). CDR3 nucleotide sequence: TGTGCCATCAGTGGGGCAGGGGCCGGAAACACCATATATTTT. Its translation is CAISGAGAGNTIYF.